This TCR beta chain was recovered during a study of blood T cell repertoires in COVID-19. Looking at the study overall: Some COVID-19 samples were acute and others convalescent; all came from the United States, Italy and Spain. In each case, the material was cDNA or gDNA derived from T cells, B-cell-depleted T cells, or PBMCs.

This CDR3 region has 12 residues. V was clipped by 5 bases and J by 6 bases, with 7 bases between them. Germline V gene lookup returns CDR1 SGHNT and CDR2 YENEEA. In the original analysis: The assay estimated nucleated cells by amplifying reference gene primers. Only in-frame clones appear in the TCRdb table, and some are missing; sequencing was by immunoSEQ multiplex PCR. V, J and clone size derive from that table, while D and trimming were established from the DNA sequence. Of about 28,000 clones listed, around 90% were seen once; the top ten hold 9% to 9.5%. The material sequenced was peripheral blood. The sequence came from a human donor in a cohort sampled during active COVID-19. The J gene is TRBJ2-2, the V gene TRBV11-3; no clear D gene. The CDR3 bases are TGTGCCAGCAGCCCTTTCTCCGGGGAGCTGTTTTTT. This codes for CASSPFSGELFF.